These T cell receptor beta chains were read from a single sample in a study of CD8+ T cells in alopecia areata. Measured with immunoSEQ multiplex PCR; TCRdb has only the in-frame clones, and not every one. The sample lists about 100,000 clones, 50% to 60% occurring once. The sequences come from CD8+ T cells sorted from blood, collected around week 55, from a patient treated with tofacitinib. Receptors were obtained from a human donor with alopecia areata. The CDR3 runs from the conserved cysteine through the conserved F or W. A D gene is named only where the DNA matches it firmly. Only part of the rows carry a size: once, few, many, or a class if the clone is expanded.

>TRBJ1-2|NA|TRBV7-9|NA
TGTGCCAGCAGCACGATTGGGAAGGGGGGCTACACCTTC
CASSTIGKGGYTF
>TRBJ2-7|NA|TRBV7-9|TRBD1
TGTGCCAGCAGCTTAGAGGGGACAGCCCACTACGAGCAGTACTTC
CASSLEGTAHYEQYF
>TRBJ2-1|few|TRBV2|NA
TGTGCCAGCAGTGTCTGGGCGGGAGAGCAGTTCTTC
CASSVWAGEQFF
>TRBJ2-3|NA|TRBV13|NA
TGTGCCAGCAGCTTAGAGGAGAAGAGGGGTTTCACAGATACGCAGTATTTT
CASSLEEKRGFTDTQYF
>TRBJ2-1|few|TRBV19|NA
TGTGCCAGTAGTATTCTGGTCCGCAATGAGCAGTTCTTC
CASSILVRNEQFF
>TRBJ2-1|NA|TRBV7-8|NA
TGTGCCAGCAGCAGAAAATCGGGTGGTGAGCAGTTCTTC
CASSRKSGGEQFF
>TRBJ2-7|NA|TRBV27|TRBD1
TGTGCCAGCAGCCCATCGACAGGGACCTACGAGCAGTACTTC
CASSPSTGTYEQYF
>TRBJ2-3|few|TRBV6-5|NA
TGTGCCAGCGGGGGGCGAGGCACAGATACGCAGTATTTT
CASGGRGTDTQYF
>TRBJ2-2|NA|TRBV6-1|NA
TGTGCCAGCAGTGAAGCGGGGGGAAAGGCCACCGGGGAGCTGTTTTTT
CASSEAGGKATGELFF
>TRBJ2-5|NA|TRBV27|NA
TGTGCCAGCAGTCCCGATCAAGAGACCCAGTACTTC
CASSPDQETQYF
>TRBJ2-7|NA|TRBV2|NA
TGTGCCAGCAGTGAAGAAAAAATCCACGAGCAGTACTTC
CASSEEKIHEQYF
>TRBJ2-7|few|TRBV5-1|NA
TGCGCCAGCAGCCGGGGGTCAGGGCCAGCCTACGAGCAGTACTTC
CASSRGSGPAYEQYF
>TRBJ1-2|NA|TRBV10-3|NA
TGTGCCATCACCTTAAGACCGGACTATGGCTACACCTTC
CAITLRPDYGYTF
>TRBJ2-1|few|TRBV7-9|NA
TGTGCCAGCAGCCAGATCAACAATGAGCAGTTCTTC
CASSQINNEQFF
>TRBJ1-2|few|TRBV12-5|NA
TGTGCTAGTGGTTTGGCGATAAGGGACGGCGGCTACACCTTC
CASGLAIRDGGYTF
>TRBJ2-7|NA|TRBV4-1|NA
TGCGCCAGCAGAGACAGGGAGGATGGCTACGAGCAGTACTTC
CASRDREDGYEQYF
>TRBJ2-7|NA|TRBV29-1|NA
TGCAGCGTTGCAGGGTTTTACGAGCAGTACTTC
CSVAGFYEQYF
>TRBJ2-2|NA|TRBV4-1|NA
TGCGCCAGCAGCCAACCGACAGCGAACACCGGGGAGCTGTTTTTT
CASSQPTANTGELFF
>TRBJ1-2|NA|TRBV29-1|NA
TGCAGCGTTGAAGATCTGGGCAGAATCTATGGCTACACCTTC
CSVEDLGRIYGYTF
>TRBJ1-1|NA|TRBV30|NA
TGTGCCTGGATCGACACCGCGGTGGGGACTGAAGCTTTCTTT
CAWIDTAVGTEAFF
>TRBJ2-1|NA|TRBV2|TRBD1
TGTGCCAGCAGGTGGATGGGACAGGGACTTGGGAATGAGCAGTTCTTC
CASRWMGQGLGNEQFF
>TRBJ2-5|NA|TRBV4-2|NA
TGTGCCAGCAGCCCCCGGGACAACCAAGAGACCCAGTACTTC
CASSPRDNQETQYF
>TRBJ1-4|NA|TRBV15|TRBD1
TGTGCCACCAGCAACAAGGGGGCCCAGGGTGAAAAACTGTTTTTT
CATSNKGAQGEKLFF
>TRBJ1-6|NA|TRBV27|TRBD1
TGTGCCAGCACCCTGGGACAGGGGGCAGGATCACCCCTCCACTTT
CASTLGQGAGSPLHF
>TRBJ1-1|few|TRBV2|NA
TGTGCCAGCAAGAATCCCGGGAACACTGAAGCTTTCTTT
CASKNPGNTEAFF
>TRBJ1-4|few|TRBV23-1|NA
TGCGCCAGCAGTCAATCGATTGAGGGTGGAGAGGAAAAACTGTTTTTT
CASSQSIEGGEEKLFF
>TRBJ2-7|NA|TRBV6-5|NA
TGTGCCAGCAGGAGCCGGGACGGACACTACGAGCAGTACTTC
CASRSRDGHYEQYF
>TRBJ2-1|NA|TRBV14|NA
TGTGCCAGCAGTTGGGGCTCCTACAATGAGCAGTTCTTC
CASSWGSYNEQFF
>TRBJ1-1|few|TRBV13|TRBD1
TGTGCCAGCAGCTTAATGGGACAGGACACTGAAGCTTTCTTT
CASSLMGQDTEAFF
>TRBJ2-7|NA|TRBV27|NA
TGTGCCAGCAGTTTCAGCAGGGCCGGCTACGAGCAGTACTTC
CASSFSRAGYEQYF
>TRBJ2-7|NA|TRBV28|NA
TGTGCCAGCAGTTCGCGACAGCTCTACCACTACGAGCAGTACTTC
CASSSRQLYHYEQYF
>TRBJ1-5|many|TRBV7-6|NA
TGTGCCAGCAGCTTAGACCTCGGTTTATCGGCCCAGCATTTT
CASSLDLGLSAQHF
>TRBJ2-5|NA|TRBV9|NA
TGTGCCAGCAGCGTAGGAGGGGAAGAGACCCAGTACTTC
CASSVGGEETQYF
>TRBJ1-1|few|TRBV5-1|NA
TGCGCCAGCAGCTTGAAGGGCGGCACTGAAGCTTTCTTT
CASSLKGGTEAFF
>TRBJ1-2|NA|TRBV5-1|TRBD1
TGCGCCAGCAGGACAGGGTTCTATGGCTACACCTTC
CASRTGFYGYTF
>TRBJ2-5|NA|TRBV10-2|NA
TGCGCCAGCAGTGATTGGGGGGGCGGCGGAGAGACCCAGTACTTC
CASSDWGGGGETQYF
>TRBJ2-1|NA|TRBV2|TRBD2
TGTGCCAGCAGTGAACCTAGCGGGGGGGCCAGATCCTACAATGAGCAGTTCTTC
CASSEPSGGARSYNEQFF
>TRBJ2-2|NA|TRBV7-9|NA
TGTGCCAGCAGCTTCGGGGGCACCGGGGAGCTGTTTTTT
CASSFGGTGELFF
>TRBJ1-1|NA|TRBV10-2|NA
TGCGCCAGCGGAGTCAATATTAACACTGAAGCTTTCTTT
CASGVNINTEAFF
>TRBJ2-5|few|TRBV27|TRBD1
TGTGCCAGCAGTCTCCGGGACAGGGGGACAGAGACCCAGTACTTC
CASSLRDRGTETQYF
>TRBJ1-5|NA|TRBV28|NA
TGTGCCAGCAGGCTCGCGGGGGGGAGCAATCAGCCCCAGCATTTT
CASRLAGGSNQPQHF
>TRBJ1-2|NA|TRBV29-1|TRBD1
TGCAGCGCCTCCCGAACCATCGACAGGGTAACCTATGGCTACACCTTC
CSASRTIDRVTYGYTF
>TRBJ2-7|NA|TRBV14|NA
TGTGCCAGCAGCCGCTCTATAGCGGACGACGAGCAGTACTTC
CASSRSIADDEQYF
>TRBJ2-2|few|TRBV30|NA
TGTGCCTGGAGTGGATCTCGAGGGGGGTCCGGGGAGCTGTTTTTT
CAWSGSRGGSGELFF
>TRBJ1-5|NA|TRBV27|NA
TGTGCCAGCAAACAGGGCAATCAGCCCCAGCATTTT
CASKQGNQPQHF
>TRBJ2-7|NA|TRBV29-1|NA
TGCAGCGTTCTGGGGTCCTACGAGCAGTACTTC
CSVLGSYEQYF
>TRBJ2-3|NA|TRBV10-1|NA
TGCGCCAGCAGTGTTGACAGCCCCGGGGGATCAGATACGCAGTATTTT
CASSVDSPGGSDTQYF
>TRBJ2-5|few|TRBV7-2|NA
TGTGCCAGCAGCTTAGACTTAGGTTGGGGGGAGACCCAGTACTTC
CASSLDLGWGETQYF
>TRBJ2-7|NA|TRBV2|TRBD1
TGTGCCAGCCTCCCGGGACAGGGATACGAGCAGTACTTC
CASLPGQGYEQYF
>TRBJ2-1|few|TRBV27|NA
TGTGCCAGCAGTTTAAGGCTAGCTGATAGTTACAATGAGCAGTTCTTC
CASSLRLADSYNEQFF
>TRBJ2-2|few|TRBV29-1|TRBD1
TGCAGCGCCCTGGGGACAGTTATGAACACCGGGGAGCTGTTTTTT
CSALGTVMNTGELFF
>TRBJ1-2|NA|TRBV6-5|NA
TGTGCCAGCAGTTACGAAGTCGGGGGCCGCTATGGCTACACCTTC
CASSYEVGGRYGYTF
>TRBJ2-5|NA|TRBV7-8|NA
TGTGCCAGCAGCTACCCGAAACAGGGTTTTTTATTCACCCACCAAGAGACCCAGTACTTC
CASSYPKQGFLFTHQETQYF
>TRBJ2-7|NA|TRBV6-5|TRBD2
TGTGCCAGCAGTCCGACTAGCGGGGTTGACGAGCAGTACTTC
CASSPTSGVDEQYF
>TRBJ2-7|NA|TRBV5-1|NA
TGCGCCAGCAGCTTGGACAGATCCTACGAGCAGTACTTC
CASSLDRSYEQYF